The rows below give T cell receptor beta chains drawn from one sample of a study of cytomegalovirus exposure and HLA in healthy donors. Only in-frame clones appear in the TCRdb table, and some are missing; sequencing was by immunoSEQ multiplex PCR. The data contain over 90,000 clones, 55% to 75% of them singletons. Sequencing was carried out using PBMCs. The source of these receptors is a woman aged 45-60 years in good health and CMV-seropositive. CDR3s include the opening cysteine and the closing phenylalanine or tryptophan. A D gene is named only where the DNA matches it firmly.

v_call	j_call	d_call	cdr3_nt	cdr3_aa
TRBV25-1	TRBJ2-3	.	TGTGCCAGCAGTGAACCCAGGGGTGGGACAGATACGCAGTATTTT	CASSEPRGGTDTQYF
TRBV11-2	TRBJ2-1	TRBD2	TGTGCCAGCAGCTTAGGAACTAGCGGGACGTACGGTGAGCAGTTCTTC	CASSLGTSGTYGEQFF
TRBV28	TRBJ1-1	.	TGTGCCAGCACCCAGGGTTATAACACTGAAGCTTTCTTT	CASTQGYNTEAFF
TRBV19	TRBJ2-7	.	TGTGCCAGTACCTCGACAACCTACGAGCAGTACTTC	CASTSTTYEQYF
TRBV5-1	TRBJ1-4	.	TGCGCCAGCAGCTTAGGCAGCGTGTCGGATGAAAAACTGTTTTTT	CASSLGSVSDEKLFF
TRBV4-3	TRBJ2-7	.	TGCGCCAGCAGCCAAGATCCGGGTCGCGAGCAGTACTTC	CASSQDPGREQYF
TRBV2	TRBJ2-5	.	TGTGCCAGCAGCCCCGTCGGGGGGACCCAGTACTTC	CASSPVGGTQYF
TRBV14	TRBJ1-2	.	TGTGCCAGCAGCCAAGACCGCGTAGGGAGCTATGGCTACACCTTC	CASSQDRVGSYGYTF
TRBV19	TRBJ1-2	.	TGTGCCAGTTGGCTCGGCAGGGCGGATGGCTACACCTTC	CASWLGRADGYTF
TRBV10-3	TRBJ2-6	.	TGTGCCATCAGTGAACAGCCTGGGGCCAACGTCCTGACTTTC	CAISEQPGANVLTF
TRBV27	TRBJ2-7	TRBD1	TGTGCCAGCAGCTTGCAGGGGGACCTTTACGAGCAGTACTTC	CASSLQGDLYEQYF
TRBV6-5	TRBJ2-6	TRBD1	TGTGCCAGCAGTCCAATGCCTACGACAGGGTTGGTCCTGACTTTC	CASSPMPTTGLVLTF
TRBV5-1	TRBJ2-1	TRBD2	TGCGCCAGCAGCTTGGCCATGACTTCACCGGAAAGGACTAGCGGGGGGATCTGGGAGGATGAGCAGTTCTTC	CASSLAMTSPERTSGGIWEDEQFF
TRBV5-1	TRBJ2-2	.	TGCGCCAGCAGCCCTGGGGCTACGGGGACACAGACCGGGGAGCTGTTTTTT	CASSPGATGTQTGELFF
TRBV2	TRBJ2-1	TRBD2	TGTGCCAGCAGTGAAGCGGCGGGACTAGCTGAGCAGTTCTTC	CASSEAAGLAEQFF
TRBV27	TRBJ2-2	TRBD2	TGTGCCAGCAGTGGACTAGCGGGAAAGAACACCGGGGAGCTGTTTTTT	CASSGLAGKNTGELFF
TRBV7-6	TRBJ2-7	TRBD2	TGTGCCAGCAGCCCAAATTTCGGGGACTACTACGAGCAGTACTTC	CASSPNFGDYYEQYF
TRBV28	TRBJ2-2	.	TGTGCCAGCGGAGCGGGCAGCCCCGGGGAGCTGTTTTTT	CASGAGSPGELFF